The 14 T cell receptor beta chains reported below all come from one sample, sequenced in a study of cytomegalovirus exposure and HLA in healthy donors. The PCR made use of 60 Vbeta and 13 Jbeta primers. The table came from immunoSEQ multiplex PCR; TCRdb's copy has only in-frame clones and leaves some out. The repertoire holds 150,000 or so clones, with around 70% as singletons. The sample comprised PBMCs. The receptors were sampled from a woman aged 55 to 70 in good health and CMV-seropositive.

This clone was counted only a few times. This chain joins TRBV9 and TRBJ2-5; tentative D call: TRBD2 (6 bases). Trimming pared 3 bases from V and 5 bases from J, leaving 11 bases between. CDR1 and CDR2 from the germline V gene are SGDLS and YYNGEE. This CDR3 has 13 residues. CDR3 coding DNA: TGTGCCAGCAGCGCCCTAGGGAGGGAGACCCAGTACTTC. It translates to CASSALGRETQYF.

The chain couples TRBV21-1 to TRBJ2-7; the table's D call, TRBD2, has no DNA check behind it. TRBV21-1 is marked as a pseudogene. This CDR3 region has 16 residues. CDR3 sequence: CASRKPLRLAAYEQYF. DNA for the CDR3: TGTGCCAGCAGAAAACCCCTTCGGCTAGCGGCCTACGAGCAGTACTTC.

This chain links TRBV15 with TRBJ2-7; TRBD1 matches at 12 bases. Per the germline V gene, CDR1 is LNHNV and CDR2 is YYDKDF (reference sequence). CDR3 length: 16 residues. V trimming: 5 bases; J trimming: 5 bases; junction bases outside the gene matches: 10. The CDR3 DNA reads as TGTGCCACCAGCCCCCTGGGGGGACAGGGGGCCGACGAGCAGTACTTC. This gives the protein CATSPLGGQGADEQYF.

This clone has a single count. V is TRBV7-6 and J is TRBJ1-5; 8 bases fit TRBD1. Germline CDR1 reads SGHVS; CDR2 reads FNYEAQ. With V trimmed by 6 bases and J by 4 bases, 8 bases remained unmatched. The CDR3 is made up of 15 amino acids. In nucleotides, the CDR3 is TGTGCCAGCAGTATAGGACAGGGAGGGAATCAGCCCCAGCATTTT. Protein product: CASSIGQGGNQPQHF.

The rearrangement joins TRBV28 to TRBJ1-1; possibly TRBD1 for D (6 bases). The V end lost 6 bases, the J end lost 2 bases, and 16 bases lay between the germline ends. Germline V gives CDR1 MDHEN, CDR2 SYDVKM. The CDR3 spans 15 residues. DNA for the CDR3: TGTGCCAGCAGAACCCACATGGGGGCTAACACTGAAGCTTTCTTT. Translated: CASRTHMGANTEAFF.

The chain has TRBV5-6 and TRBJ2-7, with D unresolved. CDR1 is SGHDT and CDR2 is YYEEEE in the germline V gene. The CDR3 loop spans 12 amino acids. With 0 bases removed from V and 2 bases from J, the gap between germline ends came to 3 bases. Here the CDR3 DNA reads TGTGCCAGCAGCTTGGTTACCTACGAGCAGTACTTC. Translation gives CASSLVTYEQYF. The full variable domain, with the rest looked up from reference TRBV5-6 and TRBJ2-7, is DAGVTQSPTHLIKTRGQQVTLRCSPKSGHDTVSWYQQALGQGPQFIFQYYEEEERQRGNFPDRFSGHQFPNYSSELNVNALLLGDSALYLCASSLVTYEQYFGPGTRLTVT.

The chain joins TRBV5-1 to TRBJ2-2, with D possibly being TRBD1 (5 bases). Trimming removed 2 bases from V and 7 bases from J, with 12 bases in between. The CDR3 runs 14 residues. Germline CDR1 is SGHRS and CDR2 is YFSETQ. The CDR3 DNA reads TGCGCCAGCAGCTTTGGGCAGGGCGACGGGGAGCTGTTTTTT. As protein: CASSFGQGDGELFF. Full variable domain (outside the CDR3, taken from reference TRBV5-1 and TRBJ2-2): KAGVTQTPRYLIKTRGQQVTLSCSPISGHRSVSWYQQTPGQGLQFLFEYFSETQRNKGNFPGRFSGRQFSNSRSEMNVSTLELGDSALYLCASSFGQGDGELFFGEGSRLTVL.

The rearrangement links TRBV18 to TRBJ2-1; D unclear. There are 14 residues in the CDR3. Germline-derived CDR1 and CDR2 are KGHSH and LQKENI. Trimming took off 2 bases at V and 4 bases at J, with 9 bases between the two ends. CDR3 sequence (DNA): TGTGCCAGCTCACCAGCGGCATCTTACAATGAGCAGTTCTTC. Protein sequence: CASSPAASYNEQFF. The full variable domain, rest sourced from reference TRBV18 and TRBJ2-1, is NAGVMQNPRHLVRRRGQEARLRCSPMKGHSHVYWYRQLPEEGLKFMVYLQKENIIDESGMPKERFSAEFPKEGPSILRIQQVVRGDSAAYFCASSPAASYNEQFFGPGTRLTVL.

This sequence joins TRBV29-1 and TRBJ2-5, with TRBD2 identical over 13 bases. Unmatched junction bases numbered 2, after V lost 6 bases and J lost 4 bases. Germline V gene data show CDR1 as SQVTM and CDR2 as ANQGSEA. The CDR3 spans 13 residues. CDR3 DNA: TGCAGCGTAGGACTAGCGGGAGCAGAGACCCAGTACTTC. Translated, it gives CSVGLAGAETQYF.

This clone appeared a single time. The chain recombines TRBV6-5 with TRBJ2-7; D might be TRBD2 (6 bases). Trimming cost V 7 bases and J 4 bases, with 14 bases left between them. Germline-derived CDR1 and CDR2 are MNHEY and SVGAGI. This CDR3 is built from 13 residues. CDR3 nucleotides: TGTGCCAGCAACGGGGGAGGAACTTACGAGCAGTACTTC. Its protein product is CASNGGGTYEQYF.

The rearrangement uses TRBV25-1 and TRBJ2-1, with D perhaps matching TRBD1 (5 bases). The CDR3 has 14 residues. V lost 1 base and J 4 bases, leaving 8 bases between the germline ends. The germline V gene has CDR1 MGHDK and CDR2 SYGVNS. The CDR3 bases are TGTGCCAGCAGTGAATTAGGGGATTACAATGAGCAGTTCTTC. Encoded protein: CASSELGDYNEQFF.

V is TRBV4-1 and J is TRBJ2-7, with TRBD1 matching 9 bases. CDR3 size: 16 residues. V was pared by 4 bases and J by 3 bases, with 10 bases of the junction left unmatched. Germline lookup yields CDR1 MGHRA and CDR2 YSYEKL. CDR3 loop: CASSLAQGATLYEQYF. The CDR3 DNA reads as TGCGCCAGCAGCCTTGCACAGGGGGCTACCCTCTACGAGCAGTACTTC.

The gene calls are TRBV6-6 and TRBJ2-3; 10 bases match TRBD2. Germline values: CDR1 MNHNY, CDR2 SVGAGI (reference sequence). V lost 5 bases, J lost 6 bases, and 8 bases stayed unmatched. This CDR3 is 15 amino acids long. The CDR3 spells CASSQPLAGADTQYF. The CDR3 nucleotides are TGTGCCAGCAGTCAGCCCCTAGCGGGAGCGGATACGCAGTATTTT.

The CDR3 DNA reads as TGTGCCAGAAGCTTGCGAGTCCTACAGGGGCGCCCTGGGGCCAACGTCCTGACTTTC. Amino acid sequence: CARSLRVLQGRPGANVLTF. The V and J genes are TRBV5-3 and TRBJ2-6; 7 bases are shared with TRBD1. TRBV5-3 is an open reading frame, and its role is uncertain. The CDR3 runs to 19 residues. J was trimmed by 2 bases and V by 1 base; bases with no gene match: 12.